This passage covers 12 T cell receptor beta chains from one sample sequenced in a study of shared clonotypes between healthy human individuals. Profiling relied on immunoSEQ multiplex PCR, and the TCRdb table lists in-frame clones only, not all of them. The sample lists 600,000 to 750,000 clones, 55% to 75% occurring once. Sequenced: memory CD4+ T cells sorted from blood. Sample subset: CD45RA-negative fraction. These receptors were obtained from a woman in her twenties or thirties in good health.

The V call is TRBV5-1, the J call TRBJ2-2; 13 nucleotides align to TRBD2. Germline V gene data show CDR1 as SGHRS and CDR2 as YFSETQ. The CDR3 is 16 residues long. V was clipped by 5 bases and J by 5 bases; unmatched bases: 6. The CDR3 nucleotides read TGCGCCAGCAGACTGGGGACTAGCGGGAAAACCGGGGAGCTGTTTTTT. This sequence encodes CASRLGTSGKTGELFF.

This chain joins TRBV15 and TRBJ2-1; D call uncertain. V gave up 2 bases and J gave up 7 bases, with 9 bases separating them. The CDR3 runs 13 residues. Looked up from germline, CDR1 is LNHNV and CDR2 is YYDKDF (reference sequence). The CDR3 region has the DNA TGTGCCACCAGCAGACCTTTGGGTAATGAGCAGTTCTTC. This gives the protein CATSRPLGNEQFF.

On this clone: Other DNA sequences in this specimen translate into the identical CDR3. The chain couples TRBV27 to TRBJ1-5; 8 positions match TRBD1. Germline V lookup: CDR1 MNHEY, CDR2 SMNVEV (reference sequence). This CDR3 is 16 amino acids long. V lost 5 bases to trimming and J lost 2 bases; unmatched junction nucleotides: 8. The CDR3 region is CASSARTGRGNQPQHF. CDR3 nucleotide sequence: TGTGCCAGCAGTGCCCGGACAGGGAGGGGCAATCAGCCCCAGCATTTT.

For this clone: Other DNA sequences from this sample encode an identical CDR3 as well. The V and J genes are TRBV7-7 and TRBJ2-3, with 9 bases identical to TRBD1. Losses at the gene ends were 5 bases for V and 4 bases for J; bases not matched to a gene: 7. The CDR3 extends over 15 amino acids. Germline V gene lookup returns CDR1 SSHAT and CDR2 FNYEAQ (reference sequence). In DNA, the CDR3 is TGTGCCAGCAGCCCCGGGACAGGGCGTTCAGATACGCAGTATTTT. Residues: CASSPGTGRSDTQYF.

The chain uses TRBV7-9 and TRBJ2-5; 9 positions match TRBD1. Per the germline V gene, CDR1 is SEHNR and CDR2 is FQNEAQ (reference sequence). The CDR3 runs to 15 residues. The V gene end was trimmed by 2 bases and the J gene end by 6 bases; junction bases not matched to a gene: 7. For the CDR3, the DNA is TGTGCCAGCAGCTTAAGTGTGGACAGGGGACAGACCCAGTACTTC. Its translation: CASSLSVDRGQTQYF.

The chain carries TRBV29-1 and TRBJ2-7; 8 bases match TRBD1. CDR3 length: 14 amino acids. Trimming removed 5 bases from V and 1 base from J; junction bases left unmatched: 7. The germline V gene has CDR1 SQVTM and CDR2 ANQGSEA. DNA of the CDR3: TGCAGCGTTAAGGGACAGGAAAATTCCTACGAGCAGTACTTC. Its protein product is CSVKGQENSYEQYF.

V is TRBV5-1 and J is TRBJ2-1; D remains ambiguous. The V gene's germline CDR1 is SGHRS and CDR2 YFSETQ. Trimming left V 5 bases short and J 6 bases short, with 15 bases between. This CDR3 is built from 14 residues. This CDR3 is CASSSGSPRNEQFF. The CDR3 DNA is TGCGCCAGCAGTTCTGGAAGTCCACGCAATGAGCAGTTCTTC.

The chain joins TRBV6-4 to TRBJ2-1, with D perhaps TRBD2 (6 bases). This CDR3 region has 15 residues. Per germline, CDR1 MRHNA and CDR2 SNTAGT. Trimming took off 0 bases at V and 6 bases at J, with 12 bases between the two ends. The CDR3: CASSDSGLLINEQFF. The CDR3 nucleotides are TGTGCCAGCAGTGACTCGGGACTGTTGATCAATGAGCAGTTCTTC.

As to this clone: This may be a read error, as it is one base from a much larger clone. The J gene is TRBJ2-7, the V gene TRBV6-5, with 9 nucleotides matching TRBD1. J lost 1 base, V lost 0 bases, and 1 base had no gene match. CDR3 length: 15 amino acids. Germline assignment: CDR1 MNHEY and CDR2 SVGAGI. The CDR3 DNA sequence: TGTGCCAGCAGTTACTCGGGGACAGGGTCCTACGAGCAGTACTTC. Translation: CASSYSGTGSYEQYF.

The V call is TRBV2, the J call TRBJ2-2; the D call may be TRBD1 or TRBD2 (5 bases each). Germline lookup yields CDR1 SNHLY and CDR2 FYNNEI. Trimming stripped 8 bases from V and 4 bases from J, with 14 bases between. This CDR3 is built from 14 residues. In DNA, the CDR3 is TGTGCCAGCTCGGGACCCCTTTCCACCGGGGAGCTGTTTTTT. Encoded protein: CASSGPLSTGELFF.

The sample holds many counts of this clone. This chain uses TRBV7-9 with TRBJ2-5, with unresolved D. From germline, CDR1 is SEHNR and CDR2 FQNEAQ (reference sequence). The ends were cut back, 4 bases at V and 2 bases at J, with 11 bases in the middle. This CDR3 comprises 14 residues. CDR3 protein: CASSYDPNQETQYF. The CDR3 nucleotides read TGTGCCAGCAGCTATGATCCCAATCAAGAGACCCAGTACTTC.

In the case of this clone: Given a far larger clone just one base away, this is likely a sequencing read error. Other nucleotide sequences in the sample specify the same CDR3. The V call is TRBV9, the J call TRBJ1-2, with D unresolved. V lost 0 bases and J 2 bases, leaving 8 bases between the germline ends. Germline CDR1 reads SGDLS; CDR2 reads YYNGEE. The CDR3 runs 14 residues. CDR3 DNA: TGTGCCAGCAGCGTAGGTTCAGAGAACTATGGCTACACCTTC. As protein: CASSVGSENYGYTF.